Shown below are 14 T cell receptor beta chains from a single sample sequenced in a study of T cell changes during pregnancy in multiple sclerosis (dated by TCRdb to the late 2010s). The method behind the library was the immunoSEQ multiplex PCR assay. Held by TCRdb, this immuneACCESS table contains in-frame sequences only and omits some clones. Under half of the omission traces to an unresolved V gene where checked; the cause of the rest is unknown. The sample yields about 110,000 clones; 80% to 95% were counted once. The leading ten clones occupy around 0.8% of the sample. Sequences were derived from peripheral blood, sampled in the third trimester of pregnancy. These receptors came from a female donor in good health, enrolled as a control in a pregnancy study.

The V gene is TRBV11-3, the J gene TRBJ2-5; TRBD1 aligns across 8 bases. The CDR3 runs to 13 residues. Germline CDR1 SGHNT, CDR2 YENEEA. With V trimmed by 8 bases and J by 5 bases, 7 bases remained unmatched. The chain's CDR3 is CASSHRDRETQYF. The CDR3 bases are TGTGCCAGCTCCCACCGGGACAGGGAGACCCAGTACTTC. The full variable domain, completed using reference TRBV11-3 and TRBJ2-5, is EAGVVQSPRYKIIEKKQPVAFWCNPISGHNTLYWYLQNLGQGPELLIRYENEEAVDDSQLPKDRFSAERLKGVDSTLKIQPAELGDSAVYLCASSHRDRETQYFGPGTRLLVL.

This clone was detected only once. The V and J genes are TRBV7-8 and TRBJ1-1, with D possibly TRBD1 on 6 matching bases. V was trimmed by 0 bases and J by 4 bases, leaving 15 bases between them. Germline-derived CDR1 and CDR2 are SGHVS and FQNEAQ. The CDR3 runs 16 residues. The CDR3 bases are TGTGCCAGCAGCTTAGCGCGGCAGGGGTCGGGCACTGAAGCTTTCTTT. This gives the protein CASSLARQGSGTEAFF. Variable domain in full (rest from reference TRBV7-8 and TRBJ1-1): GAGVSQSPRYKVAKRGQDVALRCDPISGHVSLFWYQQALGQGPEFLTYFQNEAQLDKSGLPSDRFFAERPEGSVSTLKIQRTQQEDSAVYLCASSLARQGSGTEAFFGQGTRLTVV.

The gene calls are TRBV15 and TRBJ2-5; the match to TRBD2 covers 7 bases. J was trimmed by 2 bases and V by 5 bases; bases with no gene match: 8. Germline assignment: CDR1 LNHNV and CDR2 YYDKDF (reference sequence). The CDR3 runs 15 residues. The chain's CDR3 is CATSPWEGGQETQYF. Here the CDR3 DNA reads TGTGCCACCAGCCCATGGGAGGGTGGGCAAGAGACCCAGTACTTC.

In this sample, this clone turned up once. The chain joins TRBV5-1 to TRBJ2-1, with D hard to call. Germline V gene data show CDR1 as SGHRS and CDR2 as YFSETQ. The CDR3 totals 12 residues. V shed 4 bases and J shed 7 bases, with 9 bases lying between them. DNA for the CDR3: TGCGCCAGCAGCGTAGACTGGAATGAGCAGTTCTTC. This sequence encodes CASSVDWNEQFF.

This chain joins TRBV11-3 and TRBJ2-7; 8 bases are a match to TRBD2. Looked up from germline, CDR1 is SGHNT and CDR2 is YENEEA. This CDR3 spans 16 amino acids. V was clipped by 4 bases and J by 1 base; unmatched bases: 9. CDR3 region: CASSSGGAEDSYEQYF. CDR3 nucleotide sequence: TGTGCCAGCAGCTCCGGGGGGGCAGAGGATTCCTACGAGCAGTACTTC.

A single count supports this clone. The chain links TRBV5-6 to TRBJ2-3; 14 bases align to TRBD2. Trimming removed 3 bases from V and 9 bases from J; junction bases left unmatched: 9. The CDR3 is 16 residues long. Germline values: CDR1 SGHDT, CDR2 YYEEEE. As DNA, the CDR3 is TGTGCCAGCAGCTACTCCACGGGACTAGCGGGGGAGACGCAGTATTTT. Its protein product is CASSYSTGLAGETQYF.

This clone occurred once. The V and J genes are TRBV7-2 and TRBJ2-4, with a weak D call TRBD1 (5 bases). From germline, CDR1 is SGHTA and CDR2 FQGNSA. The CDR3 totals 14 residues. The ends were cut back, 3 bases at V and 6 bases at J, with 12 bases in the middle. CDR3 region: CASSFQGVANIQYF. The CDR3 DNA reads TGTGCCAGCAGCTTTCAGGGTGTGGCAAACATTCAGTACTTC. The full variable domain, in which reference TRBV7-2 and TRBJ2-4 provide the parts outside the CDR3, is GAGVSQSPSNKVTEKGKDVELRCDPISGHTALYWYRQSLGQGLEFLIYFQGNSAPDKSGLPSDRFSAERTGGSVSTLTIQRTQQEDSAVYLCASSFQGVANIQYFGAGTRLSVL.

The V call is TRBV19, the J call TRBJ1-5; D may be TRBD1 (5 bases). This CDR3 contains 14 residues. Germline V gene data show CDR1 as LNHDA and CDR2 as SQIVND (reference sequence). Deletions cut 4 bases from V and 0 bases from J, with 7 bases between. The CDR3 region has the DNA TGTGCCAGTAGTACAGGGAATAGCAATCAGCCCCAGCATTTT. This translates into CASSTGNSNQPQHF.

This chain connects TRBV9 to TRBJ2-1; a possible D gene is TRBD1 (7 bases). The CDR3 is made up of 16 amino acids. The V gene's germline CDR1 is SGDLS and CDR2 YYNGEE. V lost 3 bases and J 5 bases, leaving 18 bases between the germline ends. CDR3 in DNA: TGTGCCAGCAGCGGACTTGGAGGGGGCGCCGACAATGAGCAGTTCTTC. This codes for CASSGLGGGADNEQFF.

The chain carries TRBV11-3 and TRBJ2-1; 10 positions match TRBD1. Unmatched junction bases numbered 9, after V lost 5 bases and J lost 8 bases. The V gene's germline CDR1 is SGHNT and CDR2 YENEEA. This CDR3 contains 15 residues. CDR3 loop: CASSPDRGRFYEQFF. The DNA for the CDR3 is TGTGCCAGCAGCCCAGACAGGGGGCGGTTTTATGAGCAGTTCTTC. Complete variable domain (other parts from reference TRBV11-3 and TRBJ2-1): EAGVVQSPRYKIIEKKQPVAFWCNPISGHNTLYWYLQNLGQGPELLIRYENEEAVDDSQLPKDRFSAERLKGVDSTLKIQPAELGDSAVYLCASSPDRGRFYEQFFGPGTRLTVL.

Here the CDR3 reads CAWSVPSGIGGAGGYTF. The CDR3 region has the DNA TGTGCCTGGAGTGTACCATCCGGGATAGGGGGCGCCGGTGGCTACACCTTC. This rearrangement joins TRBV30 to TRBJ1-2; 7 nucleotides agree with TRBD1. This CDR3 is built from 17 residues. Per the germline V gene, CDR1 is GTSNPN and CDR2 is SVGIG (reference sequence). J lost 7 bases, V lost 0 bases, and 17 bases had no gene match.

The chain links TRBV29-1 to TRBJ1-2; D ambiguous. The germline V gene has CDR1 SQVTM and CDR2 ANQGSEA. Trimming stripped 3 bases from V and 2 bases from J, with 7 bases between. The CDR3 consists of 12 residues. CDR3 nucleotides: TGCAGCGTTGATATGGCCAACTATGGCTACACCTTC. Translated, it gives CSVDMANYGYTF.

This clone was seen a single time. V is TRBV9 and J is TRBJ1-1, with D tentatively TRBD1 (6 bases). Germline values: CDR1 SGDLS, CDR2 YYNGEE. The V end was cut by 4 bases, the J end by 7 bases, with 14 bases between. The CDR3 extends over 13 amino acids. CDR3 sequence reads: CASSPRGGREAFF. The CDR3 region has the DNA TGTGCCAGCAGCCCGCGGGGGGGGCGTGAAGCTTTCTTT.

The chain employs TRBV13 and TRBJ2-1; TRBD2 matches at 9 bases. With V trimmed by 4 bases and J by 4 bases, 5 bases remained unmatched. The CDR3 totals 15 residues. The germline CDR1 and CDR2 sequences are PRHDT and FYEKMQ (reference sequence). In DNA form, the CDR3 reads TGTGCCAGCAGCTCCGGACTAGCGTCGTACAATGAGCAGTTCTTC. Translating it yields CASSSGLASYNEQFF.